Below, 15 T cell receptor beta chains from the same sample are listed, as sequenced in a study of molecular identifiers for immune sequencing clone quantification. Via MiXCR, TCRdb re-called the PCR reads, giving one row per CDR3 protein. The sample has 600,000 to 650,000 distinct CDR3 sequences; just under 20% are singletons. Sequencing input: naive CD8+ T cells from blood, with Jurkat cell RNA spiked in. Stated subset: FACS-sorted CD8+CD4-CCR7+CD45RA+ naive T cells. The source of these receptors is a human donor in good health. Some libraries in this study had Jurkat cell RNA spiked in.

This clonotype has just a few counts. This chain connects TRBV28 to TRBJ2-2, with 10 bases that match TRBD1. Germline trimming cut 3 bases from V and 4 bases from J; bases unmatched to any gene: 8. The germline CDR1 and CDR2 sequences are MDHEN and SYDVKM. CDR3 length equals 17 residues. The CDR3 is CASSLRRWTGGTGELFF. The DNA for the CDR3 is TGTGCCAGCAGTTTGCGACGGTGGACAGGGGGCACCGGGGAGCTGTTTTTT.

The CDR3 bases are TGTGCCAGCAGCCCTCTCGTAGCGGGGGACACCGGGGAGCTGTTTTTT. Translation gives CASSPLVAGDTGELFF. V and J are TRBV7-9 and TRBJ2-2; 9 nucleotides line up with TRBD2. Per the germline V gene, CDR1 is SEHNR and CDR2 is FQNEAQ (reference sequence). The CDR3 extends over 16 amino acids. Trimming cost V 5 bases and J 3 bases; bases outside gene matches: 7.

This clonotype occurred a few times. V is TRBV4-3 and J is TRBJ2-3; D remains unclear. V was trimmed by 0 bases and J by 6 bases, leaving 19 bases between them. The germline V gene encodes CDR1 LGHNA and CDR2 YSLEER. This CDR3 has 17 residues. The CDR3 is CASSQEYSLIYTDTQYF. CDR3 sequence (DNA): TGCGCCAGCAGCCAAGAATACTCCCTAATATACACTGATACGCAGTATTTT.

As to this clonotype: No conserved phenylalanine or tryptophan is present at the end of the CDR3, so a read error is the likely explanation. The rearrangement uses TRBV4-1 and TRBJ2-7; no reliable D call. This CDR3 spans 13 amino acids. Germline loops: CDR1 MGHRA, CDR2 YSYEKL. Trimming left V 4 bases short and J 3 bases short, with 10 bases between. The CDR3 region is CASSPERGYEQYL. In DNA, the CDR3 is TGCGCCAGCAGCCCAGAAAGAGGCTACGAGCAGTACCTC.

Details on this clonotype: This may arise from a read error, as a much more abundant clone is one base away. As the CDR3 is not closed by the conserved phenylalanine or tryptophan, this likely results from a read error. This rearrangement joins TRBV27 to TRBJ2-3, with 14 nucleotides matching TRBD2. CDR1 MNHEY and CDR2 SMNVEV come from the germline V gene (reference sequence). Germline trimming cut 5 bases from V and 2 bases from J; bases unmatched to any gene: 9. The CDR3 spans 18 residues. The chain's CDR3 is CASSPGTSGSINTDTQYS. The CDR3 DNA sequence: TGTGCCAGCAGTCCCGGGACTAGCGGGAGTATCAACACAGATACGCAGTATTCT.

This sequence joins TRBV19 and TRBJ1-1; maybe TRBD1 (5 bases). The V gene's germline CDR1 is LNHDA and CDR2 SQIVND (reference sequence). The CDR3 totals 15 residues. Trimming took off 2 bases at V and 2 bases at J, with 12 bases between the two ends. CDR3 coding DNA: TGTGCCAGTAGTATAAACACAGGAGAAAACACTGAAGCTTTCTTT. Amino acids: CASSINTGENTEAFF.

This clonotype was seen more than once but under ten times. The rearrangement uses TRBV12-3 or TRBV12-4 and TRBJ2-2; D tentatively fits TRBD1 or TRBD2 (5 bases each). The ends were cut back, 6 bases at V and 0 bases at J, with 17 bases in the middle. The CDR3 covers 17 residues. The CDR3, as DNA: TGTGCCAGCAGGGCAGTAACTGGGGGTCCGAACACCGGGGAGCTGTTTTTT. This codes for CASRAVTGGPNTGELFF.

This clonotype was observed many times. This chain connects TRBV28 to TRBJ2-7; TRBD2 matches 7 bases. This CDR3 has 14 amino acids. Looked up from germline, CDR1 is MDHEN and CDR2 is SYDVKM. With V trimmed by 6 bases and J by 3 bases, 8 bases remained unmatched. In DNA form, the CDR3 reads TGTGCCAGCAGCCCACCGGGAGGAAGCTACGAGCAGTACTTC. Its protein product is CASSPPGGSYEQYF.

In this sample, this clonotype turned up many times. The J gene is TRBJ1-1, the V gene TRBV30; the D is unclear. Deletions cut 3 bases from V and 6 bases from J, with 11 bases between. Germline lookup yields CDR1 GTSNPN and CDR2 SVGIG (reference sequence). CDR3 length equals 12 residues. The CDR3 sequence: CAWRWDFSEAFF. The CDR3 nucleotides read TGTGCCTGGAGGTGGGATTTCTCTGAAGCTTTCTTT.

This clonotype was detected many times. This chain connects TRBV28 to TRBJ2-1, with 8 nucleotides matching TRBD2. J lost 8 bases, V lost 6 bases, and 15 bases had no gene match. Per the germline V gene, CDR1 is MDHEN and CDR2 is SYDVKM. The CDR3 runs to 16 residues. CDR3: CASSSSGYSLVDEQFF. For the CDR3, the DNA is TGTGCCAGCAGCTCTAGCGGGTACTCCCTAGTGGATGAGCAGTTCTTC.

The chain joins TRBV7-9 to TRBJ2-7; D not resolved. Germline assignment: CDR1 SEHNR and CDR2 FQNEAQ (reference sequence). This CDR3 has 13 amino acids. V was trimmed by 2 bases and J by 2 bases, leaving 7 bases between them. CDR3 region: CASSLQETYEQYF. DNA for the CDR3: TGTGCCAGCAGCTTACAGGAAACCTACGAGCAGTACTTC.

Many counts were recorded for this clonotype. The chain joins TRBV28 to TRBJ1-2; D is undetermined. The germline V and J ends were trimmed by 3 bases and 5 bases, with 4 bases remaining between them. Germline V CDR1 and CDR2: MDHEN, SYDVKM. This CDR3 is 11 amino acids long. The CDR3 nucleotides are TGTGCCAGCAGTTTTGAATATGGCTACACCTTC. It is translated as CASSFEYGYTF.

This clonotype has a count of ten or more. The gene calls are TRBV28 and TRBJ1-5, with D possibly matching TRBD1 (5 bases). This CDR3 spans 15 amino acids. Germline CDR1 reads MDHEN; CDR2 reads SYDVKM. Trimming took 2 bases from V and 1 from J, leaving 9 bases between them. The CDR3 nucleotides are TGTGCCAGCAGTTTACGGGGACCGAGCAATCAGCCCCAGCATTTT. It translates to CASSLRGPSNQPQHF.

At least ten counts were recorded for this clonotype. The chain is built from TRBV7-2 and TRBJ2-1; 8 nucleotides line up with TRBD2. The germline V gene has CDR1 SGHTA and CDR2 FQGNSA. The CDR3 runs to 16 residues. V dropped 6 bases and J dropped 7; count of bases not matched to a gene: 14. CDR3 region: CASRSQTGLGLNEQFF. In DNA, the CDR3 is TGTGCCAGCAGAAGTCAAACGGGACTAGGTTTAAATGAGCAGTTCTTC.

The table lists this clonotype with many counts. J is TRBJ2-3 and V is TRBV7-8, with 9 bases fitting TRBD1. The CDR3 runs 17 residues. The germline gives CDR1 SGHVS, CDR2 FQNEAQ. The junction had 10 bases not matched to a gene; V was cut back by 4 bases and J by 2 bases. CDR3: CASSSGRDRVITDTQYF. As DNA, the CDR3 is TGTGCCAGCAGCTCCGGAAGGGACAGGGTAATCACAGATACGCAGTATTTT.